The T cell receptor beta chain described here comes from a study of shared clonotypes between healthy human individuals. There are 15 residues in the CDR3. Germline assignment: CDR1 GTSNPN and CDR2 SVGIG (reference sequence). V was cut by 3 bases and J by 6 bases, with 18 bases left in between. Assay: immunoSEQ multiplex PCR; the TCRdb copy retains only in-frame clones and omits some. The sample holds nearly 2 million clones; about 95% are singletons and the top ten take approximately 1%. Naive CD8 cells were CD45RO-negative, positively selected for CCR7, excluding terminally differentiated effector memory CD45RA+ cells. Findings and caveats of the study: Estimated clonotype richness was generally higher in naive than memory subsets.

As regards this clone: Its antigen is not known.

This receptor was taken from a man aged 18 to 29 in good health. This rearrangement joins TRBV30 to TRBJ2-1; D is undetermined. The sample comprised naive CD8+ T cells sorted from blood. CDR3 nucleotides: TGTGCCTGGAGGCCTAATTCGGAAGGCGGCAATGAGCAGTTCTTC. Translating it yields CAWRPNSEGGNEQFF.